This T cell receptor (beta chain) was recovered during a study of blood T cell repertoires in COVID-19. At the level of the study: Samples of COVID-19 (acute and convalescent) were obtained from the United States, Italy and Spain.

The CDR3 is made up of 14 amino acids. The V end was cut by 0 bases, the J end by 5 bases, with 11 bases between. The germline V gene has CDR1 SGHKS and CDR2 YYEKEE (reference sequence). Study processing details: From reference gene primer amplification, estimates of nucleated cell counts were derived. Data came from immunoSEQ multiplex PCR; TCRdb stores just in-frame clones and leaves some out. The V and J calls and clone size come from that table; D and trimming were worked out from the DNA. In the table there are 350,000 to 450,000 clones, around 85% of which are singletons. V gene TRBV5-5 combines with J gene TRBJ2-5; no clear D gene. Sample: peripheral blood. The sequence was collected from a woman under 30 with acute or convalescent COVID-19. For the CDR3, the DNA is TGTGCCAGCAGCTTGGTCGCAGGCTCGGAGACCCAGTACTTC. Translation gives CASSLVAGSETQYF.